Listed here is a single T cell receptor beta chain. Antigen specificity is unknown. This record belongs to a study of T cell responses to AZD1222 COVID-19 vaccine. Points from the study as a whole: Seropositive at baseline were only a handful of AZD1222 recipients.

There are 14 residues in the CDR3. The V end was cut by 7 bases, the J end by 3 bases, with 14 bases between. Germline V lookup: CDR1 LNHDA, CDR2 SQIVND (reference sequence). Assay: immunoSEQ multiplex PCR; the TCRdb copy retains only in-frame clones and omits some. The data contain 150,000 to 200,000 clones, 85% to 90% of them singletons. The TCR sequence derives from an adult who received the MenACWY meningococcal vaccine as a control. This specimen consisted of peripheral blood, obtained 28 days after the second dose of the MenACWY control vaccine. The V and J genes are TRBV19 and TRBJ2-3, with a possible D match to TRBD1 (6 bases). The CDR3 DNA reads as TGTGCCAGTAACGACGACAGGCTGACAGATACGCAGTATTTT. As protein: CASNDDRLTDTQYF.